What follows are 25 T cell receptor beta chains derived from one specimen sequenced in a study of Ad26.COV2.S vaccination and SARS-CoV-2 variants (dated by TCRdb to 2020 to 2022). The treatment or condition label, as the study defines it: around 19 received Ad26.COV2.S at low or high dose, single or two shots; about 5 received placebo; per-sample allocation not given. For vaccine and placebo recipients, repertoires were sequenced using samples collected on day 63 after the first injection. Library preparation employed the immunoSEQ multiplex PCR assay. TCRdb retrieved this table from immuneACCESS and kept in-frame rearrangements only. Not all clones are present; in checked studies, unresolved V genes account for under half, and no reason is known for the remainder. The sample data list about 350,000 clones, and roughly nine tenths of these were observed just once. The leading ten clones occupy approximately 5.9% of the sample.

Sequencing was performed on peripheral blood, taken in a trial of Ad26.COV2.S vaccine versus placebo. These receptors were collected from a person aged 18 to 65 who received the Ad26.COV2.S COVID-19 vaccine or a placebo.

V and J are TRBV5-1 and TRBJ2-3; D gene uncertain. The germline gives CDR1 SGHRS, CDR2 YFSETQ. V gave up 5 bases and J gave up 5 bases, with 9 bases separating them. The CDR3 is 12 residues long. CDR3 DNA sequence: TGCGCCAGCAGGCGAAACGGAGATACGCAGTATTTT. It is translated as CASRRNGDTQYF.

The CDR3, as DNA: TGTGCCAGCAGTCGAACAGGGGCCGCGAACACCGGGGAGCTGTTTTTT. Translated, it gives CASSRTGAANTGELFF. The rearrangement uses TRBV7-2 and TRBJ2-2, with 7 bases lining up with TRBD1. The length of the CDR3 is 16 residues. V lost 6 bases to trimming and J lost 0 bases; unmatched junction nucleotides: 7. Germline V lookup: CDR1 SGHTA, CDR2 FQGNSA.

The CDR3 DNA reads as TGTGCCAGCAGTTCGGAGACCCAGTACTTC. Translation gives CASSSETQYF. This chain links TRBV27 with TRBJ2-5, with D unclear. Germline V gives CDR1 MNHEY, CDR2 SMNVEV (reference sequence). V lost 4 bases and J lost 5, with 2 bases in between. The CDR3 consists of 10 residues.

The chain's CDR3 is CASSQSRVRNQPQHF. The CDR3, as DNA: TGTGCCAGCAGCCAATCTAGGGTACGCAATCAGCCCCAGCATTTT. The chain employs TRBV3-1 (or the pseudogene TRBV3-2) and TRBJ1-5, with D hard to call. CDR1 LGHDT and CDR2 YNNKEL come from the germline V gene (reference sequence). CDR3 length: 15 amino acids. V was shortened by 2 bases and J by 2 bases, with 10 bases between the two germline ends.

In its sample, this clone was seen once. The gene calls are TRBV4-3 and TRBJ2-5; D remains ambiguous. Between the trimmed V and J ends, which lost 3 bases and 2 bases, there was a span of 10 bases. The V gene's germline CDR1 is LGHNA and CDR2 YSLEER. This CDR3 spans 14 amino acids. The CDR3 loop is CASSQVSGQETQYF. DNA for the CDR3: TGCGCCAGCAGCCAGGTATCAGGTCAAGAGACCCAGTACTTC.

J is TRBJ1-5 and V is TRBV19; tentative D call: TRBD1 (5 bases). V shed 7 bases and J shed 4 bases, with 17 bases lying between them. The germline CDR1 and CDR2 sequences are LNHDA and SQIVND (reference sequence). The CDR3 is made up of 15 amino acids. The CDR3 here is CASIQSGGVNQPQHF. For the CDR3, the DNA is TGTGCCAGTATTCAGAGTGGAGGGGTAAATCAGCCCCAGCATTTT.

The V and J genes are TRBV7-6 and TRBJ1-3; D unresolved. Germline CDR1 is SGHVS and CDR2 is FNYEAQ. CDR3 length: 15 amino acids. The V and J ends lost 2 bases and 0 bases respectively, with 8 bases between them. CDR3 DNA: TGTGCCAGCAGCTTAAACCCAGCCTCTGGAAACACCATATATTTT. This codes for CASSLNPASGNTIYF. The variable domain in full, with the rest retrieved from reference TRBV7-6 and TRBJ1-3, is GAGVSQSPRYKVTKRGQDVALRCDPISGHVSLYWYRQALGQGPEFLTYFNYEAQQDKSGLPNDRFSAERPEGSISTLTIQRTEQRDSAMYRCASSLNPASGNTIYFGEGSWLTVV.

The chain recombines TRBV28 with TRBJ2-2; D call uncertain. CDR3 length equals 11 residues. With 3 bases removed from V and 6 bases from J, the gap between germline ends came to 2 bases. Germline V lookup: CDR1 MDHEN, CDR2 SYDVKM. The CDR3 loop reads CASSFAGELFF. In nucleotides, the CDR3 is TGTGCCAGCAGTTTCGCCGGGGAGCTGTTTTTT. The complete variable domain, with remaining parts taken from reference TRBV28 and TRBJ2-2, reads DVKVTQSSRYLVKRTGEKVFLECVQDMDHENMFWYRQDPGLGLRLIYFSYDVKMKEKGDIPEGYSVSREKKERFSLILESASTNQTSMYLCASSFAGELFFGEGSRLTVL.

The CDR3 DNA sequence: TGTGCCTGGAGTGTACGGCCCTCAGTGGATTCACCCCTCCACTTT. Translated: CAWSVRPSVDSPLHF. The V gene is TRBV30, the J gene TRBJ1-6, with unresolved D. CDR1 and CDR2 (germline): GTSNPN, SVGIG (reference sequence). Trimming removed 0 bases from V and 8 bases from J, with 14 bases in between. The CDR3 has 15 amino acids. Full variable domain (remainder filled in from reference TRBV30 and TRBJ1-6): SQTIHQWPATLVQPVGSPLSLECTVEGTSNPNLYWYRQAAGRGLQLLFYSVGIGQISSEVPQNLSASRPQDRQFILSSKKLLLSDSGFYLCAWSVRPSVDSPLHFGNGTRLTVT.

The chain is built from TRBV7-3 and TRBJ2-1; 7 positions match TRBD1. The CDR3 is 19 amino acids. V dropped 4 bases and J dropped 4; count of bases not matched to a gene: 19. Germline V lookup: CDR1 SGHTA, CDR2 FQGTGA. CDR3 sequence (DNA): TGTGCCAGCAGCTCTCCCAGGGGGTCCCTGCGGACAGCTTACAATGAGCAGTTCTTC. Translating it yields CASSSPRGSLRTAYNEQFF.

The sample holds one count of this clone. The chain has TRBV20-1 and TRBJ1-1; D is uncertain. This CDR3 spans 14 amino acids. V lost 3 bases and J 2 bases, leaving 13 bases between the germline ends. The germline gives CDR1 DFQATT, CDR2 SNEGSKA (reference sequence). The CDR3 sequence is CSASSGRVNTEAFF. As DNA, the CDR3 is TGCAGTGCTAGTTCCGGACGAGTAAACACTGAAGCTTTCTTT.

The V and J genes are TRBV6-1 and TRBJ2-7; tentative D call: TRBD2 (5 bases). CDR1 and CDR2 from the germline V gene are MNHNS and SASEGT. Trimming shortened V by 1 base and J by 6 bases, and 7 bases separated the two germline ends. The CDR3 is 12 residues long. The CDR3, as DNA: TGTGCCAGCAGTGAAGAAGGGAGCGAGCAGTACTTC. Translation gives CASSEEGSEQYF.

The chain uses TRBV6-2 or TRBV6-3 and TRBJ1-4; the match to TRBD1 covers 9 bases. J lost 8 bases, V lost 2 bases, and 9 bases had no gene match. Germline V lookup: CDR1 MNHEY, CDR2 SVGEGT. The CDR3 extends over 16 amino acids. CDR3 DNA sequence: TGTGCCAGCAGTTACAACCGGGACAGGGCGGCCGAAAAACTGTTTTTT. It encodes CASSYNRDRAAEKLFF.

The chain is built from TRBV28 and TRBJ2-7; D perhaps matches TRBD1 (6 bases). Per germline, CDR1 MDHEN and CDR2 SYDVKM. V lost 6 bases and J 2 bases, leaving 8 bases between the germline ends. The CDR3 runs to 12 residues. The CDR3 protein is CASRTGPYEQYF. DNA for the CDR3: TGTGCCAGCAGGACAGGCCCCTACGAGCAGTACTTC.

This clone is a singleton in its sample. V and J are TRBV27 and TRBJ2-7; no firm D call. Germline CDR1 is MNHEY and CDR2 is SMNVEV (reference sequence). This CDR3 spans 13 amino acids. V gave up 8 bases and J gave up 8 bases, with 19 bases separating them. CDR3 bases: TGTGCCAGCGGATCTTTGCCTATAGCTCAGCAGTACTTC. This encodes CASGSLPIAQQYF.

The V call is TRBV19, the J call TRBJ1-5; perhaps TRBD1 as D (5 bases). Trimming shortened V by 4 bases and J by 6 bases, and 16 bases separated the two germline ends. The CDR3 loop spans 15 amino acids. Looked up from germline, CDR1 is LNHDA and CDR2 is SQIVND (reference sequence). CDR3 loop: CASSNGQGKVQPQHF. For the CDR3, the DNA is TGTGCCAGTAGTAACGGGCAGGGAAAGGTTCAGCCCCAGCATTTT. Drawing the rest from reference TRBV19 and TRBJ1-5, the complete variable domain is DGGITQSPKYLFRKEGQNVTLSCEQNLNHDAMYWYRQDPGQGLRLIYYSQIVNDFQKGDIAEGYSVSREKKESFPLTVTSAQKNPTAFYLCASSNGQGKVQPQHFGDGTRLSIL.

This sequence joins TRBV11-3 and TRBJ2-2; perhaps TRBD2 as D (5 bases). The germline gives CDR1 SGHNT, CDR2 YENEEA. V shed 1 base and J shed 4 bases, with 13 bases lying between them. The CDR3 is made up of 16 amino acids. The CDR3 bases are TGTGCCAGCAGCTTAGGGTTTGGAGGATCCACCGGGGAGCTGTTTTTT. This encodes CASSLGFGGSTGELFF.

The chain is built from TRBV5-1 and TRBJ2-2, with TRBD2 matching 8 bases. The CDR3 runs 15 residues. Germline values: CDR1 SGHRS, CDR2 YFSETQ. Trimming cost V 2 bases and J 0 bases; bases outside gene matches: 0. The CDR3: CASSFSGTNTGELFF. The DNA for the CDR3 is TGCGCCAGCAGCTTTAGCGGGACGAACACCGGGGAGCTGTTTTTT.

This CDR3 is CASSIQPGISDTQYF. The CDR3 bases are TGTGCCAGTAGTATCCAGCCGGGCATATCAGATACGCAGTATTTT. The V call is TRBV19, the J call TRBJ2-3; D unresolved. CDR1 LNHDA and CDR2 SQIVND come from the germline V gene (reference sequence). The CDR3 contains 15 residues. Trimming removed 3 bases at V and 4 bases at J, with 14 bases between.

The chain combines TRBV5-6 with TRBJ1-2; TRBD1 is a possible D gene (6 bases). Trimming removed 1 base at V and 2 bases at J, with 6 bases between. This CDR3 spans 13 amino acids. In germline, CDR1 is SGHDT, CDR2 YYEEEE. CDR3 coding DNA: TGTGCCAGCAGCTTGCAGGGGAACTATGGCTACACCTTC. It encodes CASSLQGNYGYTF.

Only one count was recorded for this clone. CDR3 amino acids: CASSFLSESTDTQYF. The DNA for the CDR3 is TGTGCCAGCAGCTTCTTGTCAGAAAGCACAGATACGCAGTATTTT. The chain is built from TRBV7-2 and TRBJ2-3; D not resolved. Trimming removed 3 bases from V and 0 bases from J, with 10 bases in between. Germline assignment: CDR1 SGHTA and CDR2 FQGNSA. This CDR3 spans 15 amino acids. The full variable domain, rest sourced from reference TRBV7-2 and TRBJ2-3, is GAGVSQSPSNKVTEKGKDVELRCDPISGHTALYWYRQSLGQGLEFLIYFQGNSAPDKSGLPSDRFSAERTGGSVSTLTIQRTQQEDSAVYLCASSFLSESTDTQYFGPGTRLTVL.

The chain has TRBV18 and TRBJ1-3, with a weak D call TRBD1 (6 bases). Germline V lookup: CDR1 KGHSH, CDR2 LQKENI. Trimming cost V 2 bases and J 0 bases, with 14 bases left between them. The CDR3 is 17 amino acids. The DNA of the CDR3 is TGTGCCAGCTCACCAACGACAGGCCCCGGCTCTGGAAACACCATATATTTT. It is translated as CASSPTTGPGSGNTIYF.

The rearrangement links TRBV5-1 to TRBJ1-1; no clear D gene. The CDR3 is 13 amino acids. The germline V gene encodes CDR1 SGHRS and CDR2 YFSETQ. Trimming shortened V by 4 bases and J by 8 bases, and 15 bases separated the two germline ends. This chain's CDR3 is CASSNPPGSEAFF. CDR3 coding DNA: TGCGCCAGCAGCAACCCACCGGGGAGCGAAGCTTTCTTT.

This chain joins TRBV19 and TRBJ2-7, with 10 positions matching TRBD1. V lost 4 bases, J lost 2 bases, and 2 bases stayed unmatched. Per the germline V gene, CDR1 is LNHDA and CDR2 is SQIVND (reference sequence). This CDR3 region has 14 residues. The CDR3 DNA reads as TGTGCCAGTAGTACTGGACAGGGGGCCTACGAGCAGTACTTC. Translated, it gives CASSTGQGAYEQYF. The whole variable domain, remainder taken from reference TRBV19 and TRBJ2-7, is DGGITQSPKYLFRKEGQNVTLSCEQNLNHDAMYWYRQDPGQGLRLIYYSQIVNDFQKGDIAEGYSVSREKKESFPLTVTSAQKNPTAFYLCASSTGQGAYEQYFGPGTRLTVT.

The chain carries TRBV5-1 and TRBJ2-5, with 8 positions matching TRBD2. Germline V gene sequence: CDR1 SGHRS, CDR2 YFSETQ. The CDR3 contains 15 residues. Trimming at V came to 0 bases and at J to 5 bases, leaving 6 bases not matched to a gene. CDR3 amino acids: CASSLASGSVETQYF. The DNA for the CDR3 is TGCGCCAGCAGCTTGGCGAGCGGGAGTGTTGAGACCCAGTACTTC.